The 14 T cell receptor beta chains below come from one sample, sequenced in a study of spatial heterogeneity in lung cancer. TCRdb called the 5' RACE reads again in MiXCR, with one record for every CDR3 protein. The data contain 20,000 to 25,000 distinct CDR3 sequences, approximately 4.6% of them seen just once; the ten biggest clones take up 7% to 8.5%. Time point indicated: sample taken at primary tumor resection. Sample: PBMCs, taken at surgery. The origin of the receptors is a male donor with early-stage non-small cell lung cancer.

In DNA form, the CDR3 reads TGTGCCAGCAGCGCTGGCGAGCGCGGAGCTTTCTTT. This encodes CASSAGERGAFF. The rearrangement joins TRBV7-9 to TRBJ1-1, with D hard to call. The V and J ends lost 5 bases and 10 bases respectively, with 14 bases between them. The CDR3 extends over 12 amino acids. CDR1 and CDR2 from the germline V gene are SEHNR and FQNEAQ (reference sequence).

This clonotype was detected many times. V is TRBV7-2 and J is TRBJ2-3, with 8 bases fitting TRBD2. The CDR3 runs to 16 residues. Trimming cost V 1 base and J 4 bases; bases outside gene matches: 7. CDR1 SGHTA and CDR2 FQGNSA come from the germline V gene. Here the CDR3 reads CASSLGAGVGSDTQYF. CDR3 nucleotides: TGTGCCAGCAGCTTAGGAGCGGGAGTGGGCTCAGATACGCAGTATTTT.

This chain joins TRBV4-2 and TRBJ2-1, with TRBD2 matching 7 bases. The junction had 10 bases not matched to a gene; V was cut back by 0 bases and J by 8 bases. The CDR3 contains 16 residues. CDR1 and CDR2 from the germline V gene are LGHNA and YNFKEQ. CDR3 loop: CASSQDQARRGDEQFF. The CDR3 DNA reads TGTGCCAGCAGCCAAGATCAGGCTCGACGGGGGGATGAGCAGTTCTTC.

This clonotype was observed at least ten times. V usage is TRBV19 and J usage is TRBJ2-7, with TRBD1 as a possible D gene (6 bases). The CDR3 consists of 15 residues. Trimming left V 2 bases short and J 0 bases short, with 11 bases between. Germline V CDR1 and CDR2: LNHDA, SQIVND (reference sequence). Here the CDR3 reads CASSITAGDSYEQYF. The DNA for the CDR3 is TGTGCCAGTAGTATAACTGCAGGGGACTCCTACGAGCAGTACTTC.

This clonotype was picked up many times. The V and J genes are TRBV5-1 and TRBJ2-7; D gene unclear. V lost 4 bases to trimming and J lost 4 bases, with 15 bases between them. The CDR3 extends over 14 amino acids. Germline V gene data show CDR1 as SGHRS and CDR2 as YFSETQ. The CDR3 here is CASSIGPIAYEQYF. CDR3 nucleotide sequence: TGCGCCAGCAGCATTGGACCGATTGCATACGAGCAGTACTTC.

This clonotype was observed at least ten times. The genes are TRBV20-1 and TRBJ2-7, with 10 bases aligning to TRBD2. The germline V gene encodes CDR1 DFQATT and CDR2 SNEGSKA (reference sequence). The CDR3 is made up of 17 amino acids. Losses at the gene ends were 5 bases for V and 2 bases for J; bases not matched to a gene: 15. CDR3 sequence (DNA): TGCAGTGCTCAAACGCCTTACCTTCTAGCGGGAGCCTACGAGCAGTACTTC. Protein sequence: CSAQTPYLLAGAYEQYF.

In this sample, this clonotype turned up many times. J is TRBJ1-5 and V is TRBV7-2, with D unclear. There are 16 residues in the CDR3. V lost 2 bases to trimming and J lost 2 bases, with 13 bases between them. Germline V gene data show CDR1 as SGHTA and CDR2 as FQGNSA. The chain's CDR3 is CASSLRASGGNQPQHF. Here the CDR3 DNA reads TGTGCCAGCAGCTTAAGGGCTTCCGGGGGCAATCAGCCCCAGCATTTT. The full variable domain, rest sourced from reference TRBV7-2 and TRBJ1-5, is GAGVSQSPSNKVTEKGKDVELRCDPISGHTALYWYRQSLGQGLEFLIYFQGNSAPDKSGLPSDRFSAERTGGSVSTLTIQRTQQEDSAVYLCASSLRASGGNQPQHFGDGTRLSIL.

By sample fraction, this clonotype is medium-sized (0.01 to 0.1%). V is TRBV12-3 or TRBV12-4 and J is TRBJ1-4, with 8 nucleotides matching TRBD1. Trimming at V came to 7 bases and at J to 0 bases, leaving 25 bases not matched to a gene. This CDR3 comprises 22 residues. The CDR3 spells CASTHRGLDRVSRHATNEKLFF. The CDR3 DNA reads as TGTGCCAGCACCCACAGGGGACTGGACAGGGTCTCCAGACATGCAACTAATGAAAAACTGTTTTTT.

There are many counts of this clonotype. V usage is TRBV20-1 and J usage is TRBJ2-3; 11 positions match TRBD2. The CDR3 extends over 13 amino acids. V shed 7 bases, J shed 1 base, and the junction held 1 base outside the gene matches. Germline CDR1 DFQATT, CDR2 SNEGSKA (reference sequence). The CDR3 nucleotides are TGCAGTGATAGCGGGGGGGGCACAGATACGCAGTATTTT. Translation gives CSDSGGGTDTQYF.

This clonotype was seen repeatedly, ten times or more. V and J are TRBV28 and TRBJ2-7; 10 nucleotides match TRBD2. The CDR3 is 16 residues long. Germline CDR1 and CDR2: MDHEN and SYDVKM. V lost 2 bases and J lost 5; bases outside the gene matches: 9. CDR3 in DNA: TGTGCCAGCAGTTTACCTAGCGGGGGTCCCCGGGACGAGCAGTACTTC. This sequence encodes CASSLPSGGPRDEQYF. Full variable domain (missing parts from reference TRBV28 and TRBJ2-7): DVKVTQSSRYLVKRTGEKVFLECVQDMDHENMFWYRQDPGLGLRLIYFSYDVKMKEKGDIPEGYSVSREKKERFSLILESASTNQTSMYLCASSLPSGGPRDEQYFGPGTRLTVT.

This clonotype was observed many times. The chain joins TRBV20-1 to TRBJ1-5, with 9 bases aligning to TRBD1. V was clipped by 2 bases and J by 3 bases; unmatched bases: 8. Germline CDR1 and CDR2: DFQATT and SNEGSKA (reference sequence). CDR3 length equals 16 residues. The CDR3, as DNA: TGCAGTGCTAGAAAAGATTGGACAGGGGCCAATCAGCCCCAGCATTTT. This gives the protein CSARKDWTGANQPQHF.

Only a few counts were recorded for this clonotype. The rearrangement links TRBV11-2 to TRBJ2-7; D remains unclear. Between the trimmed V and J ends, which lost 7 bases and 3 bases, there was a span of 16 bases. The CDR3 consists of 14 residues. CDR1 and CDR2 from the germline V gene are SGHAT and FQNNGV. CDR3 bases: TGTGCCAGCACCTTTCTCGGCAGAGACTACGAGCAGTACTTC. Its protein is CASTFLGRDYEQYF.

This clonotype was detected ten times or more. The rearrangement links TRBV7-2 to TRBJ2-3; no firm D call. Germline V gene lookup returns CDR1 SGHTA and CDR2 FQGNSA. The CDR3 consists of 12 residues. Deletions cut 5 bases from V and 5 bases from J, with 8 bases between. This CDR3 is CASSLTGDTQYF. In nucleotides, the CDR3 is TGTGCCAGCAGCCTTACCGGAGATACGCAGTATTTT.

This clonotype was detected many times. The chain combines TRBV6-2 or TRBV6-3 with TRBJ2-2; tentatively, D is TRBD2 (5 bases). The germline gives CDR1 MNHEY, CDR2 SVGEGT. The CDR3 runs 15 residues. V lost 7 bases and J lost 4, with 16 bases in between. This chain's CDR3 is CASTGEIRITGELFF. CDR3 in DNA: TGTGCCAGCACCGGGGAGATAAGGATCACCGGGGAGCTGTTTTTT.